Listed here are 5 T cell receptor beta chains from one sample, sequenced in a study of T cell repertoires in cytomegalovirus infection (dated by TCRdb to the late 2010s). The treatment or condition label for this specimen denotes: in vitro stimulation with specific CMV peptide epitopes to enrich CMV-specific T cells. Their antigen targets remain unknown. Instrument used: Illumina HiSeq 1500. TCRdb cleaned the public reads at Q25 with fastp, built clones with MiXCR and kept in-frame beta chains. Rows are unified per CDR3 protein, each entry keeping the most common DNA and genes. Across this sample there are 650,000 to 850,000 distinct CDR3 sequences, with about 29% seen only once. The ten largest clones represent 10% to 15% of the sample. The material was cultured CD8+ T cells from PBMCs, obtained from culture after CMV antigen stimulation. These receptors were obtained from a human donor in good health (CMV status not recorded). Some clones in this sample may be carry-over from other donors' samples.

As regards this clonotype: Mismatch with germline at one junction end may stem from a read error. This sequence joins TRBV13 and TRBJ1-3; maybe TRBD1 (6 bases). This CDR3 is built from 11 residues. Germline CDR1 reads PRHDT; CDR2 reads FYEKMQ (reference sequence). The chain's CDR3 is CASSPRGHWDF. CDR3 DNA: TGTGCCAGCAGCCCCAGGGGACATTGGGATTTT.

The chain recombines TRBV12-3 or TRBV12-4 with TRBJ1-6; TRBD1 might be the D (5 bases). The CDR3 consists of 16 residues. V dropped 6 bases and J dropped 7 bases, with 19 bases sitting between them. The CDR3 DNA sequence: TGTGCCAGCAGCCTGAGACCCGGGACTGGGAATTCACCCCTCCACTTT. Encoded protein: CASSLRPGTGNSPLHF.

In regard to this clonotype: The junction departs from the called germline gene at one end, perhaps through a read error. The gene calls are TRBV7-6 and TRBJ2-5; D is unresolved. The CDR3 extends over 14 amino acids. The germline gives CDR1 SGHVS, CDR2 FNYEAQ. The CDR3 DNA sequence: TGTGCCAGCAGCTTAGTCGGACCCAAGGAGATCCAGTACTTC. It is translated as CASSLVGPKEIQYF.

The chain has TRBV6-6 and TRBJ1-5, with 7 bases matching TRBD1. CDR1 and CDR2 from the germline V gene are MNHNY and SVGAGI (reference sequence). This CDR3 has 16 amino acids. The junction had 9 bases not matched to a gene; V was cut back by 2 bases and J by 5 bases. The CDR3 DNA reads as TGTGCCAGCAGTTACCCAGGGGGGCGCCCCGATCAGCCCCAGCATTTT. Protein product: CASSYPGGRPDQPQHF.

This clonotype was counted only a few times. The rearrangement uses TRBV2 and TRBJ2-1, with TRBD1 as a possible D gene (6 bases). The CDR3 runs to 13 residues. V was clipped by 5 bases and J by 7 bases, with 12 bases between them. Looked up from germline, CDR1 is SNHLY and CDR2 is FYNNEI. The CDR3 DNA reads TGTGCCAGCAGTACCTACCAGGGGAATGAGCAGTTCTTC. This sequence encodes CASSTYQGNEQFF.